This T cell receptor (beta chain) was obtained from a study of vaccination and CD4 T cells after COVID-19. Overall study context: Recovered-phase convalescent patients showed SARS-CoV-2 positivity by nasal swab PCR; 9 or 10 were mild, one severe.

Treatment noted: approximately 11-day PBMC culture with coronavirus spike peptide pools or control peptides (ViraFEST assay). Per germline, CDR1 DFQATT and CDR2 SNEGSKA (reference sequence). The V and J ends lost 6 bases and 8 bases respectively, with 16 bases between them. The CDR3 consists of 13 residues. CD4+ T cells that had been cultured provided DNA sequenced with the Oncomine TCR Beta short-read assay. TCRdb used MiXCR to reprocess the PCR reads, holding one entry per CDR3 protein. The sample lists under 25,000 distinct CDR3 sequences, approximately 50% occurring once. This clonotype has a handful of counts. What it binds is not known.

This clonotype was sampled from a human donor with COVID-19. The rearrangement links TRBV20-1 to TRBJ1-4, with D unresolved. The specimen sequenced was cultured CD4+ T cells from blood. This CDR3 reads CSAFAGETEKLFF. The CDR3 DNA reads as TGCAGTGCCTTTGCAGGAGAGACGGAAAAACTGTTTTTT.